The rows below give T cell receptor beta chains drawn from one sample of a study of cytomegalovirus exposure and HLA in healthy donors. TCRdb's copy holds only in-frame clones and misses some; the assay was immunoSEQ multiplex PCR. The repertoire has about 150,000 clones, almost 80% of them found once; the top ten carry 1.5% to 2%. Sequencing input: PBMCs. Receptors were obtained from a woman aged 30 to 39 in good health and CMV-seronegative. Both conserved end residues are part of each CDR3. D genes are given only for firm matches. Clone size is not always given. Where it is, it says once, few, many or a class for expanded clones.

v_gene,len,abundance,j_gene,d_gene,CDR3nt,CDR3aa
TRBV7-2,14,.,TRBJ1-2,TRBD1,TGTGCCAGCAGCTATGACAGGGGAAGCGGCGGCTACACCTTC,CASSYDRGSGGYTF
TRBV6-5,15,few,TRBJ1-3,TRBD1,TGTGCCAGCAGGCGACAGGGGATCTCTGGAAACACCATATATTTT,CASRRQGISGNTIYF
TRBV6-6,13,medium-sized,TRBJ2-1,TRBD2,TGTGCCAGCAGTTACTCGAGTAGCGGGGAGCAGTTCTTC,CASSYSSSGEQFF
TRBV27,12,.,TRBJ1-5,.,TGTGCCAGCAGTCCATCCACAGGGCCCCAGCATTTT,CASSPSTGPQHF
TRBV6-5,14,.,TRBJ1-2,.,TGTGCCAGCGGGGGCGTGGGCGGGGGGAATGGCTACACCTTC,CASGGVGGGNGYTF
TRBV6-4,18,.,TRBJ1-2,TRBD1,TGTGCCAGCAGTGAGGGACAGACGACTTTTGGGCGTAACTATGGCTACACCTTC,CASSEGQTTFGRNYGYTF
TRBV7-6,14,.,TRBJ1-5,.,TGTGCCAGCAGCCGGGGAGGGGGCAATCAGCCCCAGCATTTT,CASSRGGGNQPQHF
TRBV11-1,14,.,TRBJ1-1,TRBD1,TGTGCCAGCAGACCGGACAGGGCGGGCACTGAAGCTTTCTTT,CASRPDRAGTEAFF
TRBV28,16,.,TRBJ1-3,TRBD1,TGTGCCAGCAGTCTGCCTACAGGGGGCTCTGGAAACACCATATATTTT,CASSLPTGGSGNTIYF
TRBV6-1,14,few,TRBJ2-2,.,TGTGCCAGCAAAAGGACAGCGAACACCGGGGAGCTGTTTTTT,CASKRTANTGELFF
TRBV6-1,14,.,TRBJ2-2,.,TGTGCCAGCTCGAAGGGGGTCTCCACCGGGGAGCTGTTTTTT,CASSKGVSTGELFF
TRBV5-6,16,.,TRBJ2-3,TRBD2,TGTGCCAGCAGCGCCCCTAGCGGGGGGGCTGGAGATACGCAGTATTTT,CASSAPSGGAGDTQYF
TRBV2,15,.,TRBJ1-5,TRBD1,TGTGCCAGCAGTCTATTCGGGACAGGGGGCTTAACCCAGCATTTT,CASSLFGTGGLTQHF
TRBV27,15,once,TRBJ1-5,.,TGTGCCAGCAGTTCCTCGACAAATAGCAATCAGCCCCAGCATTTT,CASSSSTNSNQPQHF
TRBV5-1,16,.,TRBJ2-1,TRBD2,TGCGCCAGCAGCTTCGTTCTAGCGGGGGGCGGCAATGAGCAGTTCTTC,CASSFVLAGGGNEQFF
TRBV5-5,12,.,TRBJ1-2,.,TGTGCCAGCAGCTTAGCGGGCTATGGCTACACCTTC,CASSLAGYGYTF